Below are 31 T cell receptor beta chains sequenced from a single sample in a study of monozygotic twins with inflammatory bowel disease. Each CDR3 protein gets one entry in TCRdb, which reprocessed the 5' RACE reads and gives no DNA. The sample table includes roughly 90,000 distinct CDR3 sequences. The specimen sequenced was blood. The receptors come from a human donor with ulcerative colitis or Crohn's disease, or a healthy co-twin of an affected twin (not recorded which).

The chain uses TRBV10-2 and TRBJ1-1; TCRdb designates TRBD1, a call that cannot be tested without DNA. This CDR3 is built from 13 residues. The germline V gene has CDR1 WSHSY and CDR2 SAAADI. The CDR3 reads CASNGGGYTEAFF.

The chain combines TRBV7-6 with TRBJ1-1; TCRdb outputs TRBD1, but without DNA this stays unchecked. There are 15 residues in the CDR3. In germline, CDR1 is SGHVS, CDR2 FNYEAQ. The CDR3 is CASSLGGGGNTEAFF.

This clonotype shows up as medium-sized by frequency. The V gene is TRBV7-9, the J gene TRBJ1-1. The length of the CDR3 is 12 residues. The germline CDR1 and CDR2 sequences are SEHNR and FQNEAQ (reference sequence). The CDR3 loop reads CASRLGGVGAFF. Full variable domain (missing parts from reference TRBV7-9 and TRBJ1-1): DTGVSQNPRHKITKRGQNVTFRCDPISEHNRLYWYRQTLGQGPEFLTYFQNEAQLEKSRLLSDRFSAERPKGSFSTLEIQRTEQGDSAMYLCASRLGGVGAFFGQGTRLTVV.

V usage is TRBV11-2 and J usage is TRBJ2-1; lacking DNA, the TRBD1 call made by TCRdb goes unchecked. Germline V gene data show CDR1 as SGHAT and CDR2 as FQNNGV. This CDR3 is 13 amino acids long. The CDR3: CASSSQGRNEQFF.

V is TRBV20-1 and J is TRBJ2-1. The germline V gene has CDR1 DFQATT and CDR2 SNEGSKA (reference sequence). The CDR3 spans 14 residues. The CDR3 protein is CSALIYISYNEQFF.

J is TRBJ2-6 and V is TRBV5-6. This CDR3 has 14 amino acids. Germline loops: CDR1 SGHDT, CDR2 YYEEEE. The CDR3 region is CASSWDSGANVLTF. Supplemented by reference TRBV5-6 and TRBJ2-6, the full variable domain reads DAGVTQSPTHLIKTRGQQVTLRCSPKSGHDTVSWYQQALGQGPQFIFQYYEEEERQRGNFPDRFSGHQFPNYSSELNVNALLLGDSALYLCASSWDSGANVLTFGAGSRLTVL.

J is TRBJ2-1 and V is TRBV19; the TCRdb call, TRBD2, lacks DNA for checking. This CDR3 has 16 residues. CDR1 is LNHDA, CDR2 SQIVND, per germline (reference sequence). The CDR3 sequence: CASSSASGVFVNEQFF.

V is TRBV2 and J is TRBJ2-3; TCRdb's D call of TRBD1 is untestable without DNA. The CDR3 sequence is 14 residues long. Germline CDR1 is SNHLY and CDR2 is FYNNEI. CDR3 loop: CASSLSRDRVPQYF.

The chain is built from TRBV6-1 and TRBJ1-2; the D call of TRBD1 rests on TCRdb alone, since no DNA is present to check it. Germline V gene data show CDR1 as MNHNS and CDR2 as SASEGT. This CDR3 is 13 amino acids long. The CDR3 spells CASKQGAIYGYTF.

This chain connects TRBV7-2 to TRBJ2-3; TCRdb names TRBD2, which stays unverified in the absence of DNA. This CDR3 is 16 amino acids long. From germline, CDR1 is SGHTA and CDR2 FQGNSA. Here the CDR3 reads CASSLGAGGPPDTQYF.

This chain uses TRBV5-1 with TRBJ2-7. There are 12 residues in the CDR3. Germline CDR1 reads SGHRS; CDR2 reads YFSETQ. CDR3 region: CASSGSTQEQYF.

The chain employs TRBV11-2 and TRBJ1-5. The germline gives CDR1 SGHAT, CDR2 FQNNGV. The CDR3 runs 13 residues. The CDR3 is CASSLESGQPQHF.

The chain has TRBV7-9 and TRBJ2-7; TCRdb's assignment of TRBD1 cannot be checked, as there is no DNA. The CDR3 runs 14 residues. The V gene's germline CDR1 is SEHNR and CDR2 FQNEAQ (reference sequence). CDR3 loop: CASSPRDSAYEQYF.

The chain combines TRBV10-2 with TRBJ1-2. The CDR3 has 13 residues. CDR1 is WSHSY, CDR2 SAAADI, per germline. The CDR3: CASTDTGFRGYTF.

According to its frequency, this clonotype is medium-sized (0.01 to 0.1%). The rearrangement joins TRBV18 to TRBJ2-2; TCRdb proposes TRBD1, but this gene call is untestable without DNA. This CDR3 is built from 16 residues. From germline, CDR1 is KGHSH and CDR2 LQKENI. CDR3 protein: CASSPPTGGNTGELFF.

CDR3: CASSQVGSAAFF. The chain links TRBV4-1 to TRBJ1-1; there is no DNA to check the TCRdb D call of TRBD1. CDR1 and CDR2 from the germline V gene are MGHRA and YSYEKL. CDR3 size: 12 residues.

This chain links TRBV20-1 with TRBJ1-5; the TCRdb call, TRBD1, lacks DNA for checking. This CDR3 region has 12 residues. Germline values: CDR1 DFQATT, CDR2 SNEGSKA (reference sequence). The CDR3 spells CSAKQGGQPQHF.

This chain joins TRBV2 and TRBJ1-6; as DNA is missing, the TRBD1 call by TCRdb cannot be tested. Germline loops: CDR1 SNHLY, CDR2 FYNNEI. CDR3 length: 13 amino acids. CDR3 region: CASGTGYNSPLHF.

The V call is TRBV10-3, the J call TRBJ1-3. CDR1 is ENHRY, CDR2 SYGVKD, per germline. This CDR3 is built from 12 residues. The CDR3 here is CAISELGNTIYF.

This chain links TRBV7-2 with TRBJ2-1. The CDR3 is 15 residues long. Germline CDR1 is SGHTA and CDR2 is FQGNSA. The CDR3: CASSLQFTSYNEQFF.

The chain uses TRBV5-6 and TRBJ1-2; without DNA, the TCRdb call of TRBD1 cannot be checked. The length of the CDR3 is 13 residues. Germline V CDR1 and CDR2: SGHDT, YYEEEE. The CDR3 loop reads CASSLAGQYGYTF.

Here the CDR3 reads CASSIGTSGTDTQYF. This chain connects TRBV5-6 to TRBJ2-3; the D call from TCRdb, TRBD2, cannot be confirmed without DNA. The CDR3 spans 15 residues. CDR1 and CDR2 (germline): SGHDT, YYEEEE.

This chain uses TRBV5-1 with TRBJ1-2; the TCRdb call, TRBD1, lacks DNA for checking. The CDR3 spans 13 residues. Looked up from germline, CDR1 is SGHRS and CDR2 is YFSETQ. This CDR3 is CASSLGGGFGYTF.

The chain has TRBV4-1 and TRBJ1-5; TCRdb proposes TRBD1, but this gene call is untestable without DNA. Germline V gives CDR1 MGHRA, CDR2 YSYEKL. This CDR3 contains 16 residues. CDR3: CASSPNPRAENQPQHF.

This chain links TRBV9 with TRBJ2-1; the D call of TRBD2 rests on TCRdb alone, since no DNA is present to check it. Per germline, CDR1 SGDLS and CDR2 YYNGEE. This CDR3 is built from 19 residues. CDR3 sequence: CASSVEGGGGADLARRQFF.

The chain is built from TRBV5-1 and TRBJ2-1; TCRdb's assignment of TRBD2 cannot be checked, as there is no DNA. This CDR3 contains 16 residues. Looked up from germline, CDR1 is SGHRS and CDR2 is YFSETQ. The chain's CDR3 is CASSRSPSGVYNEQFF.

This sequence joins TRBV7-8 and TRBJ2-5; TCRdb designates TRBD1, a call that cannot be tested without DNA. Germline CDR1 reads SGHVS; CDR2 reads FQNEAQ. The CDR3 totals 17 residues. The CDR3 is CASSLGLTGGRVETQYF.

This CDR3 is CASSPGSNTGELFF. The genes are TRBV18 and TRBJ2-2. CDR1 is KGHSH and CDR2 is LQKENI in the germline V gene. CDR3 size: 14 residues. Together with reference TRBV18 and TRBJ2-2, the CDR3 gives the full variable domain: NAGVMQNPRHLVRRRGQEARLRCSPMKGHSHVYWYRQLPEEGLKFMVYLQKENIIDESGMPKERFSAEFPKEGPSILRIQQVVRGDSAAYFCASSPGSNTGELFFGEGSRLTVL.

The gene calls are TRBV6-5 and TRBJ2-5. The CDR3 runs 16 residues. CDR1 and CDR2 (germline): MNHEY, SVGAGI. The CDR3 reads CASSYSAGVGIETQYF.

The chain is built from TRBV7-2 and TRBJ1-2; TCRdb returns TRBD1, unconfirmable since there is no DNA. The CDR3 totals 16 residues. From germline, CDR1 is SGHTA and CDR2 FQGNSA. This CDR3 is CASSPGSYRVDYGYTF.

V gene TRBV6-5 combines with J gene TRBJ2-2; the D call of TRBD1 rests on TCRdb alone, since no DNA is present to check it. In germline, CDR1 is MNHEY, CDR2 SVGAGI. The length of the CDR3 is 16 residues. CDR3 sequence reads: CASSYGTGKYTGELFF.